This T cell receptor beta chain was sequenced in a study of shared T cell receptors in the human thymus. Profiled with immunoSEQ multiplex PCR; TCRdb holds only in-frame clones, not every one. The sample has hundreds of thousands of clones, approximately 95% seen once. The J segment lost 6 bases and the V segment lost 7 bases, leaving 12 bases of the junction unmatched. Germline V gives CDR1 SGHAT, CDR2 FQNNGV. The CDR3 has 15 residues. Sequenced sample: thymocytes. The chain couples TRBV11-2 to TRBJ2-7; 10 bases line up with TRBD1. The sequence came from a human donor. The CDR3 nucleotides are TGTGCCAGCACCCCCGGGGGGACAGGGGCTTCCGAGCAGTACTTC. Its protein is CASTPGGTGASEQYF.